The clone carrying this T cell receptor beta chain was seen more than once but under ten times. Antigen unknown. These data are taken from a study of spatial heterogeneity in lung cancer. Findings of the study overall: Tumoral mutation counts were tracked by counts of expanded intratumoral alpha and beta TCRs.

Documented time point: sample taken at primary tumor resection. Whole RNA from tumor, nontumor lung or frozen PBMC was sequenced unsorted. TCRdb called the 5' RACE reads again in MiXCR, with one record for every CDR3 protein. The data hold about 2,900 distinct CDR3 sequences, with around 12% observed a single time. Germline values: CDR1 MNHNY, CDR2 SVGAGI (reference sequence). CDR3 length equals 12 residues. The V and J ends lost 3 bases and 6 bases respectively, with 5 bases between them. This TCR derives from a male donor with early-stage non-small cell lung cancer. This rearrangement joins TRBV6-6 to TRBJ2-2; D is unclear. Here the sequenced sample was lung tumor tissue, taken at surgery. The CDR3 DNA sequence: TGTGCCAGCAGTTATTTCCCCGGGGAGCTGTTTTTT. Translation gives CASSYFPGELFF.